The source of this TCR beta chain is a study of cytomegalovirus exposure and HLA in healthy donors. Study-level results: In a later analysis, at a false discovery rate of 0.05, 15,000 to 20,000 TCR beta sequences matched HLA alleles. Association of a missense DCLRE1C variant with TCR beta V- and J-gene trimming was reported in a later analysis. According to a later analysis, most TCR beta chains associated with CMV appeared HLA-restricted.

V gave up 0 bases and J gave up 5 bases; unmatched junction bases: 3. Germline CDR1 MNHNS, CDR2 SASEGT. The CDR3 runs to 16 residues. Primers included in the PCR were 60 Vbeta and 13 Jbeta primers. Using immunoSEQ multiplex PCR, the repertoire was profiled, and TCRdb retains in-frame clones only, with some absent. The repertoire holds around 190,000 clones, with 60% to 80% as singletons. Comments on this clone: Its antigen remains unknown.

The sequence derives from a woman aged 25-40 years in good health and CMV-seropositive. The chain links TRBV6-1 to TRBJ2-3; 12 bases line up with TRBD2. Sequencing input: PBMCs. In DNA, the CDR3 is TGTGCCAGCAGTGAAGCACTAGCGGGAGGTAAAGATACGCAGTATTTT. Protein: CASSEALAGGKDTQYF.